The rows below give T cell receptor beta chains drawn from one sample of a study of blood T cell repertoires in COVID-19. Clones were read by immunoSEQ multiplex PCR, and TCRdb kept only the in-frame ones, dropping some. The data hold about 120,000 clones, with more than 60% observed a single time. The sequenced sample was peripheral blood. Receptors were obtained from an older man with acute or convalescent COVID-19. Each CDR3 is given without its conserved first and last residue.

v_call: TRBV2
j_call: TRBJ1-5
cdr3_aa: ASSNSEDQPQH

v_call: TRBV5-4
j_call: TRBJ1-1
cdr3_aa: ASSSGLNSRGYTEAF

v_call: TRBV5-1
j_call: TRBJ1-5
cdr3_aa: ASSLTGDQPQH

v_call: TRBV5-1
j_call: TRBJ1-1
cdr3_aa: ASSAIGGGFNTEAF

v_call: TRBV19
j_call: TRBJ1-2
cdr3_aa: ASSITDRDYRYGYT

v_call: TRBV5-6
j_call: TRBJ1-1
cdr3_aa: ASILVGAGGSGGTEAF

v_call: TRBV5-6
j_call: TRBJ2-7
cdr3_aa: ASSRGGDVVSSYEQY

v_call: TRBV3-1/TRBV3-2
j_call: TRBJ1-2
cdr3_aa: ASSQKNEGQGLAGYT

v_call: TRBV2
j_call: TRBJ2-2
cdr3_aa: AIGGQRGRTGELF

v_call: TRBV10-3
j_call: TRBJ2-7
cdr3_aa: AAARGTGSYEQY

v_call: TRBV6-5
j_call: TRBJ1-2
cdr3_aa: ASRHRGSNGYT

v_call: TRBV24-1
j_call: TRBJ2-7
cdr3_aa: ATSTTGDSYEQY

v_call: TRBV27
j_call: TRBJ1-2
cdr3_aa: ASTRTGNGYT

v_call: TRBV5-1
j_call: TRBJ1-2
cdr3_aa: ASSPPGEDGYT

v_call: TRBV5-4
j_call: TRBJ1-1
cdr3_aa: ASSFPGQGRTEAF

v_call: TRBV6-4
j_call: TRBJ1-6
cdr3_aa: ASSDSARHNSPLH

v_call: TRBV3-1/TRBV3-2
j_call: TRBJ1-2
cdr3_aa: ASSQDSLNYGYT

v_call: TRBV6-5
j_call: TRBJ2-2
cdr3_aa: ASRFTGYGTGELF

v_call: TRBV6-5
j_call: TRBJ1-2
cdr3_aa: ASSYSQAGNGYT

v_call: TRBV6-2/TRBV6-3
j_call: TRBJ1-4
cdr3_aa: ASSWRVSEKLF

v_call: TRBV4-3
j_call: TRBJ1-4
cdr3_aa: ASSQDSGFEKLF

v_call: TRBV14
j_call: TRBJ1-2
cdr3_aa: ASSQVGGVHGYT

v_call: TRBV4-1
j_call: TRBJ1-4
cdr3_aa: ASSQDPRQGVPNEKLF

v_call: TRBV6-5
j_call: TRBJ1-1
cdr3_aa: ASSKTPAEAF

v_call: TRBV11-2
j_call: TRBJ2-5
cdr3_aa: ASSVTRLETQY

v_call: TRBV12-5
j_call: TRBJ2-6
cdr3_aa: ASDSGANVLT

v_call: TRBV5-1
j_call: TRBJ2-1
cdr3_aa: ASSLDGGNYNEQF

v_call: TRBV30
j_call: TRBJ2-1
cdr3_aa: AWSARATYNEQF

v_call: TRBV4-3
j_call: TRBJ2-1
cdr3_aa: ASSQEEGQGNEQF

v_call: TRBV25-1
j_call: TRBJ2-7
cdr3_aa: ASSELSRSEQY

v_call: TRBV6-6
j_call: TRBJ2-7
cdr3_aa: ASSSPGLANYEQY

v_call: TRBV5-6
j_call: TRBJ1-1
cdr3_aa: ASSGLTEEAF

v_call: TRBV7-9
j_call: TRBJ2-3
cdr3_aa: ASSPDGGGLDTQY